Reported below is one T cell receptor beta chain. No much larger clone exists at a distance of one base, and base qualities are not known. TCR-alpha and TCR-beta chains were sequenced unpaired, so chain pairing information was not available. TCR libraries were generated with the immunoSEQ multiplex PCR assay, using TCR-beta and/or TCR-alpha/delta assays for each sample. The amplified TCR libraries were sequenced on the Illumina high-throughput platform. In the paper's pipeline: Clustering and dimensionality reduction were performed using pairwise TCRdist distances among GMM-specific receptors from ex vivo sorted or in vitro expanded T cells. Sequence motifs, defined by gene usage and CDR3 content, were tested for enrichment in tetramer-positive compared with tetramer-negative populations. This immuneACCESS table, as held by TCRdb, lists in-frame sequences with V and J called but not all clones. Of the missing ones, under half trace to an unresolved V gene in checked studies; the others have no known cause. V and J calls and clone size are given by that table; D and trimming were obtained from the DNA. The sample table shows 80,000 to 90,000 clones, and just over 90% are seen once. The ten largest clones add up to 1.9% of the sample.

PBMC were thawed, rested overnight, stained with a GMM-loaded CD1B tetramer, a Live/Dead dye and anti-CD3, and then sorted on a FACS Aria II. The CD1B tetramers were loaded with C32 glucose monomycolate that had been purified from Rhodococcus equi. PBMC used for tetramer sorting had been depleted of CD14-expressing monocytes for a separate study before cryopreservation. From each donor, 75,000 to 100,000 tetramer-negative cells were sorted and analyzed together with the tetramer-positive cells. GMM-loaded CD1B tetramers were used to sort antigen-specific T cells from a few healthy South African adults. These data belong to a study of T cells in tuberculosis (dated by TCRdb to the late 2010s). At the level of the whole study: In the study, CD1B tetramers and high-throughput TCR immunosequencing were combined to characterize T cells specific for the mycobacterial lipid antigen glucose monomycolate (GMM).

Relative to germline, V is 6 bases shorter and J is 6 bases shorter, with 18 bases between their ends. Via the germline V gene, CDR1 is MNHEY and CDR2 SVGAGI. CDR3 length: 14 amino acids, cysteine to phenylalanine. The CDR3 DNA has 42 bases and is translated from base 1. Broader findings and caveats from the paper: T cells that bind the CD1B-GMM tetramer with low affinity may not have been captured by the stringent sort gate.

This TCR derives from an adult woman with latent tuberculosis. The rearranged chain carries TRBV6-5 and TRBJ2-7; TRBD1 is a weak D gene call, 6 bases matching. Sequencing was performed on CD1b-GMM tetramer-negative cells sorted from PBMCs. Read against the paper, the sample's cell subset or site label means: T cells not binding CD1B-GMM tetramer, sorted from same donor. The CDR3 reads CASRRQAQDSEQYF. The nucleotide sequence is given as TGTGCCAGCAGACGACAGGCCCAGGATAGCGAGCAGTACTTC.